This T cell receptor beta chain comes out of a study of high-grade serous ovarian cancer treatment subgroups (dated by TCRdb to the early 2020s). For the study in its entirety: A mean of around 13,000 reads and 7,494 unique TCR beta rearrangements per sample was generated by sequencing. Under a laparoscopic triage algorithm, patients with high-grade serous ovarian cancer were grouped by complete gross resection or by neoadjuvant chemotherapy response, and the study profiled the TCR beta repertoires of these patients. The cohort comprised some 30 patients: some ten with no residual disease after primary surgery (R0), some ten excellent NACT responders, and some ten poor NACT responders. In total there were roughly 96 samples, since every patient provided one primary tumor sample and two metastatic tumor samples.

Broader findings and caveats from the paper: Because bulk tumor TCR sequencing provided no spatial information, insight into HGSC tumor complexity and diversity was limited. Repertoire similarity ranging from about 0.11 to 0.8 was observed between tumors from the same patient, whereas almost no similarity was observed between different patients. Neoantigen level correlated positively with TCR clonal relatedness, and copy number variation and mutation load from whole-genome sequencing showed a positive trend with TCR clonal relatedness. The TCR repertoire analyses centered on CDR3, and CDR1 and CDR2 were not analyzed.

CDR1 and CDR2 (SGHTA, FQGNSA) derive from the germline V gene. The CDR3 starts with the cysteine, ends with the phenylalanine, and has 14 residues. Of the read, only the CDR3 DNA is kept; its 42 bases are in frame from base 1. Trimming removed 5 bases from V and 5 bases from J, leaving 15 bases between the germline ends. Collection of tumor samples took place before definitive surgery or chemotherapy. Genomic DNA extraction was performed by the MD Anderson Biospecimen Extraction Resource, and TCR sequencing was carried out by the MD Anderson Cancer Genomics Laboratory. Remarks on this clone: The antigen it binds to is not known. Base quality data are lacking; no much larger clone is found one base away.

The 75 to 100 tumor samples underwent high-throughput TCR profiling using ImmunoSEQ. As for the authors' bioinformatics: The repertoire diversity metrics included richness (unique productive sequences), clonality, evenness and relatedness, and the Bhattacharyya coefficient was used to measure similarity between samples. In a sensitivity analysis, TCRs with fewer than two reads were excluded, and consistent conclusions were obtained. Sourced from immuneACCESS, this table was stored by TCRdb with only in-frame sequences that have V and J called. A share of the clones is absent; for the studies checked, an unresolved V gene accounts for under half, and the remainder has no known explanation. The DNA gave D and trimming, while V, J and clone size come from that table. A total of around 37,000 clones appear in this sample, 70% to 80% of them only once. Of the sample, 3% to 3.5% falls within the top ten clones.

This TCR was recovered from a human donor with high-grade serous ovarian cancer. The sequenced sample was tumor tissue. The receptor chain draws on TRBV7-2 and TRBJ2-5, with no reliable assignment of the D segment. The CDR3 is CASSLLGQRETQYF. In nucleotides, the sequence is TGTGCCAGCAGCCTCTTGGGTCAACGCGAGACCCAGTACTTC. Reference TRBV7-2 and TRBJ2-5 genes cover what lies past the CDR3, so the full variable domain is GAGVSQSPSNKVTEKGKDVELRCDPISGHTALYWYRQSLGQGLEFLIYFQGNSAPDKSGLPSDRFSAERTGGSVSTLTIQRTQQEDSAVYLCASSLLGQRETQYFGPGTRLLVL.